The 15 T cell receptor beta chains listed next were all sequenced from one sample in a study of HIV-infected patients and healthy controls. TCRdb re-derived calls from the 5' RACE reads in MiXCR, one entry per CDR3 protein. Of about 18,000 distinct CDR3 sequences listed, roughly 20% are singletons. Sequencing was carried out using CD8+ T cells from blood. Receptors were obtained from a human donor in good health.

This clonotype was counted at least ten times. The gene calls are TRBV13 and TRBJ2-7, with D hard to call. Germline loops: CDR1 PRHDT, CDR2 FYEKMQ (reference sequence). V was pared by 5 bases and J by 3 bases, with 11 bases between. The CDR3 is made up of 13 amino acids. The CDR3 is CASSPQGRYEQYF. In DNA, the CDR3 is TGTGCCAGCAGCCCGCAAGGACGCTACGAGCAGTACTTC.

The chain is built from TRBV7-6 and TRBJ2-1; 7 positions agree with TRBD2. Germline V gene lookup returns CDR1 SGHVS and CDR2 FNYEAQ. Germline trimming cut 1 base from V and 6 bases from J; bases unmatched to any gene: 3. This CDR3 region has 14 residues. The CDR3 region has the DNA TGTGCCAGCAGCTTAGGAACTAGCGTCAATGAGCAGTTCTTC. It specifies CASSLGTSVNEQFF.

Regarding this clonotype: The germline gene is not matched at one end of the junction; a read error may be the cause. The CDR3 region is CASSLQSGKSNSGYTF. The DNA of the CDR3 is TGTGCCAGCAGCCTCCAGTCCGGGAAAAGCAACTCTGGCTACACCTTC. This rearrangement joins TRBV9 to TRBJ1-2, with D unresolved. The CDR3 consists of 16 residues. Germline-derived CDR1 and CDR2 are SGDLS and YYNGEE.

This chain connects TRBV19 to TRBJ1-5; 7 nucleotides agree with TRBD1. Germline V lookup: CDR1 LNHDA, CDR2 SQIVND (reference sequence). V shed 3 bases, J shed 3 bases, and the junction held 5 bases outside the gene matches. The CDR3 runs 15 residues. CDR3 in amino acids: CASSMAGGFNQPQHF. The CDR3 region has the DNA TGTGCCAGTAGTATGGCAGGGGGATTCAATCAGCCCCAGCATTTT.

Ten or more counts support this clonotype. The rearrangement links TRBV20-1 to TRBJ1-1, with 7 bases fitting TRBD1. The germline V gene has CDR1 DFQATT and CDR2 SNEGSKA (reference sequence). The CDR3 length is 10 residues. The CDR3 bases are TGCAGGACAGGGCTCACTGAAGCTTTCTTT. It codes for CRTGLTEAFF.

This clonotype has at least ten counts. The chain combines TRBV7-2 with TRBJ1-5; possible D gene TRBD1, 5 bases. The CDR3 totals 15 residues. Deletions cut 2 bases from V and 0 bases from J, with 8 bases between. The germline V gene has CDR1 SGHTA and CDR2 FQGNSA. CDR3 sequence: CASSLLGASNQPQHF. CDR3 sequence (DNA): TGTGCCAGCAGCTTATTAGGGGCTAGCAATCAGCCCCAGCATTTT.

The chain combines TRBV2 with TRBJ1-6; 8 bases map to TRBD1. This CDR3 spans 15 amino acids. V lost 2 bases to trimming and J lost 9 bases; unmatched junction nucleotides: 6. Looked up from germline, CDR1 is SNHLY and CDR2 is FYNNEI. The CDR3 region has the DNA TGTGCCAGCAGTGAATGGACAGGGAGCAGTTCACCCCTCCACTTT. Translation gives CASSEWTGSSSPLHF. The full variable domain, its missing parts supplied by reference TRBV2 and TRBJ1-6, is EPEVTQTPSHQVTQMGQEVILRCVPISNHLYFYWYRQILGQKVEFLVSFYNNEISEKSEIFDDQFSVERPDGSNFTLKIRSTKLEDSAMYFCASSEWTGSSSPLHFGNGTRLTVT.

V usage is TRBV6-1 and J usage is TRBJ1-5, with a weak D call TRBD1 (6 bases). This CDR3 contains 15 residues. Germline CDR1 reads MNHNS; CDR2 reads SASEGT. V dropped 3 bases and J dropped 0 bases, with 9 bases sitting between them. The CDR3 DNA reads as TGTGCCAGCAGTGATATACAGGGTAGCAATCAGCCCCAGCATTTT. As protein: CASSDIQGSNQPQHF.

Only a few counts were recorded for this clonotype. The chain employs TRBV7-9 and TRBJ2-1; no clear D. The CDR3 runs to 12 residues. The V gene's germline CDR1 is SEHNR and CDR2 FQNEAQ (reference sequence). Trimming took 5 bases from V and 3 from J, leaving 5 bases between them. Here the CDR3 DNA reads TGTGCCAGCAGCCCTTTCTACAATGAGCAGTTCTTC. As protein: CASSPFYNEQFF.

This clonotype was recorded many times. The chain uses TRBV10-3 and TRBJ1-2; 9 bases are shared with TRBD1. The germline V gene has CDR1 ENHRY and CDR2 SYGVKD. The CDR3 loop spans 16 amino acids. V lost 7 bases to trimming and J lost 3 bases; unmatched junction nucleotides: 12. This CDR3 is CAINPDRGLPHYGYTF. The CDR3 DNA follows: TGTGCCATCAACCCGGACAGGGGATTACCCCACTATGGCTACACCTTC.

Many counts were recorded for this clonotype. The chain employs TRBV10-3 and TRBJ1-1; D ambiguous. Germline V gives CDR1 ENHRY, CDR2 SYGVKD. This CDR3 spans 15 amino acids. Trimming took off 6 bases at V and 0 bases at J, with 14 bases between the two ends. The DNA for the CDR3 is TGTGCCATCAGCGAACTACTCGGACTGAACACTGAAGCTTTCTTT. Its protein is CAISELLGLNTEAFF.

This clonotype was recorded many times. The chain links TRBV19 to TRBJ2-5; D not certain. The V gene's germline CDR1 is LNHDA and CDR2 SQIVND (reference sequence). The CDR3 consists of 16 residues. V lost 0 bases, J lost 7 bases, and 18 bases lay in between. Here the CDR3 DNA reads TGTGCCAGTAGTATAGATCTATCGCAGCCGCCCCGGACCCAGTACTTC. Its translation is CASSIDLSQPPRTQYF.

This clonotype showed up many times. The CDR3 spells CASSLGWGNINEQFF. The CDR3 DNA is TGTGCCAGCAGCTTAGGGTGGGGGAATATCAATGAGCAGTTCTTC. The V gene is TRBV7-9, the J gene TRBJ2-1; either TRBD1 or TRBD2 may fit D (5 bases each). The CDR3 consists of 15 residues. V lost 1 base, J lost 6 bases, and 13 bases lay in between. The germline V gene has CDR1 SEHNR and CDR2 FQNEAQ (reference sequence).

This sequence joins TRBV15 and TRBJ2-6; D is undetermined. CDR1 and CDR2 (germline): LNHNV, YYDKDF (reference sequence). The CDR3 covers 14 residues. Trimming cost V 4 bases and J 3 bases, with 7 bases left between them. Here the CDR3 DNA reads TGTGCCACCAGCATGGGGATTGGGGCCAACGTCCTGACTTTC. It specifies CATSMGIGANVLTF. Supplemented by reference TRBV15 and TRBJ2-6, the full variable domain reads DAMVIQNPRYQVTQFGKPVTLSCSQTLNHNVMYWYQQKSSQAPKLLFHYYDKDFNNEADTPDNFQSRRPNTSFCFLDIRSPGLGDTAMYLCATSMGIGANVLTFGAGSRLTVL.

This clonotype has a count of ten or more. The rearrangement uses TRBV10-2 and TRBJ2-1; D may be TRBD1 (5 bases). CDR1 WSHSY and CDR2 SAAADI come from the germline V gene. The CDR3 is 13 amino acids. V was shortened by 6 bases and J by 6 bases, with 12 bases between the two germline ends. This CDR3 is CASRLTGINEQFF. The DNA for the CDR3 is TGCGCCAGCAGGTTAACAGGAATCAATGAGCAGTTCTTC.